This is a list of T cell receptor beta chains from one sample in a study of T cells after somatic rescue of genetic block. The repertoire was sequenced with immunoSEQ multiplex PCR; TCRdb's copy has only in-frame clones and lacks some. The data hold just over 14,000 clones, with about two thirds observed a single time. What was sequenced was peripheral blood mononuclear cells (PBMCs). These receptors were collected from a boy aged 5-17 years. CDR3s include the opening cysteine and the closing phenylalanine or tryptophan. The D gene is left open where the match is weak. Clone size is stated in some rows and not others, as once, few, many or a class when expanded.

>TRBV6-6|NA|TRBJ2-6|TRBD1
TGTGCCAGCAGCAACACAGGGGCTGGGGCCAACGTCCTGACTTTC
CASSNTGAGANVLTF
>TRBV15|NA|TRBJ2-5|TRBD2
TGTGCCACCAGCAGAGATGGAGCGGGGCAAGAGACCCAGTACTTC
CATSRDGAGQETQYF
>TRBV7-3|NA|TRBJ2-1|TRBD2
TGTGCCAGCAGCCCCGGGGGGGACTATGAGCAGTTCTTC
CASSPGGDYEQFF
>TRBV18|medium-sized|TRBJ1-2|NA
TGTGCCAGCTCTCCCTCCCAGGCGGAAGGCTACACCTTC
CASSPSQAEGYTF
>TRBV19|NA|TRBJ2-7|NA
TGTGCCAGTAGTATCGCCGCGACACTTAGCTCCTACGAGCAGTACTTC
CASSIAATLSSYEQYF
>TRBV6-5|NA|TRBJ1-1|NA
TGTGCCAGCAGCCTCACAGGGACTGAAGCTTTCTTT
CASSLTGTEAFF
>TRBV9|NA|TRBJ2-1|TRBD2
TGTGCCAGCAGCCTAGGGACTAGCGGGAACTCCTACAATGAGCAGTTCTTC
CASSLGTSGNSYNEQFF
>TRBV7-2|NA|TRBJ2-5|NA
TGTGCCAGCAGCTTGATCGCCAGGTACCAAGAGACCCAGTACTTC
CASSLIARYQETQYF
>TRBV9|once|TRBJ1-1|TRBD1
TGTGCCAGCAGCGTAATGGGGCTACAGGGGACCTCCGGTGAAGCTTTCTTT
CASSVMGLQGTSGEAFF
>TRBV7-7|NA|TRBJ2-3|NA
TGTGCCAGCAGTACATCTTACGTCGGAGATACGCAGTATTTT
CASSTSYVGDTQYF
>TRBV28|NA|TRBJ2-1|NA
TGTGCCAGCAGTCCCGGGGGGACAGAGAAGGGTGAGCAGTTCTTC
CASSPGGTEKGEQFF
>TRBV13|NA|TRBJ2-1|TRBD2
TGTGCCAGCAGCTTAGCGTTTTTTAGCGGGCAGACTGGAAGCCCTAACAATGAGCAGTTCTTC
CASSLAFFSGQTGSPNNEQFF
>TRBV12-5|few|TRBJ2-5|TRBD2
TGTGCTAGTGGTTTGGTACGGGGGGGGCCCCAAAGACAAGAGACCCAGTACTTC
CASGLVRGGPQRQETQYF
>TRBV2|NA|TRBJ2-3|NA
TGTGCCAGCACCCGGTACTCCAGTAGGACAGATACGCAGTATTTT
CASTRYSSRTDTQYF
>TRBV30|NA|TRBJ1-2|NA
TGTGCCTGGAGTGAGGCATTCACGGGCTACACCTTC
CAWSEAFTGYTF
>TRBV30|NA|TRBJ1-5|NA
TGTGCCTGGAGCTTCCGGAGCAATCAGCCCCAGCATTTT
CAWSFRSNQPQHF
>TRBV10-3|NA|TRBJ1-2|NA
TGTGCCACCATGGGGTCTTTTGGCTACACCTTC
CATMGSFGYTF
>TRBV6-6|NA|TRBJ1-5|NA
TGTGCCAGCAGTTACGGGAGGGGGGGACAGCCCCAGCATTTT
CASSYGRGGQPQHF
>TRBV4-1|NA|TRBJ2-2|NA
TGCGCCAGCAGCCAAGGGAGGGGGCGTACCGGGGAGCTGTTTTTT
CASSQGRGRTGELFF
>TRBV5-1|few|TRBJ1-5|TRBD1
TGCGCCAGCAGCTCCCGGGACAGGGGCAATCAGCCCCAGCATTTT
CASSSRDRGNQPQHF
>TRBV5-5|NA|TRBJ2-2|NA
TGTGCCAGCAGCTTGATTAGCAACACCGGGGAGCTGTTTTTT
CASSLISNTGELFF
>TRBV7-9|NA|TRBJ1-1|NA
TGTGCCAGCAGCTTAGCGGCAGGGTCCACTGAAGCTTTCTTT
CASSLAAGSTEAFF
>TRBV6-5|NA|TRBJ1-5|NA
TGTGCCAGCAGTTTGGACAGATATAATCAGCCCCAGCATTTT
CASSLDRYNQPQHF
>TRBV5-1|NA|TRBJ2-5|TRBD2
TGCGCCAGCAGCCCGGGACTAGCGGGGTGGGGAGAGACCCAGTACTTC
CASSPGLAGWGETQYF
>TRBV28|NA|TRBJ2-7|NA
TGTGCCAGCCGCAGGATGGGTTCCAGTTCCTACGAGCAGTACTTC
CASRRMGSSSYEQYF
>TRBV11-2|NA|TRBJ2-3|TRBD1
TGTGCCAGCAGCTCCAACAGGGGGAGCACAGATACGCAGTATTTT
CASSSNRGSTDTQYF
>TRBV5-1|NA|TRBJ2-2|NA
TGCGCCAGCTTATCCGGGGAGCTGTTTTTT
CASLSGELFF
>TRBV5-6|NA|TRBJ2-5|NA
TGTGCCAGCAGCTTGGCCCCCACAGGAGCCGAGACCCAGTACTTC
CASSLAPTGAETQYF
>TRBV5-1|NA|TRBJ1-2|NA
TGCGCCAGCAGCTTGGCACTCACGAAGGGCTATGGCTACACCTTC
CASSLALTKGYGYTF
>TRBV6-6|NA|TRBJ2-1|TRBD2
TGTGCCACCCGAAACCTAGCGGGAAATGAGCAGTTCTTC
CATRNLAGNEQFF
>TRBV7-1|NA|TRBJ2-7|TRBD1
TGTGCCAGCAGCTTAGGACAGGGGGACCAGCGGATTTCCTACGAGCAGTACTTC
CASSLGQGDQRISYEQYF
>TRBV11-2|NA|TRBJ2-1|TRBD2
TGTGCCAGCAGCCCCGCCAGGAGTAGCGGGAACAATGAGCAGTTCTTC
CASSPARSSGNNEQFF
>TRBV12-5|NA|TRBJ2-1|NA
TGTGCTAGTGGTTTGGGACGGACTGTTAACAATGAGCAGTTCTTC
CASGLGRTVNNEQFF
>TRBV7-9|once|TRBJ2-3|TRBD2
TGTGCCAGCAGCCTTCAGAGCGGGGGCACAGATACGCAGTATTTT
CASSLQSGGTDTQYF
>TRBV5-5|NA|TRBJ1-2|NA
TGTGCCAGCAGCTTGGGCGCCACGGGGGGCTATGGCTACACCTTC
CASSLGATGGYGYTF
>TRBV6-5|NA|TRBJ2-7|NA
TGTGCCAGCAGTCCCGCCAGTTCCTACGAGCAGTACTTC
CASSPASSYEQYF
>TRBV5-4|NA|TRBJ2-7|NA
TGTGCCAGCGGCCTGGGGGGGCCCTACGAGCAGTACTTC
CASGLGGPYEQYF
>TRBV27|NA|TRBJ2-7|TRBD2
TGTGCCAGCGCTACGGGTGGTAGCGGGGCCTACTACGAGCAGTACTTC
CASATGGSGAYYEQYF
>TRBV10-3|NA|TRBJ1-1|TRBD1
TGTGCCATCCGGACAGGGCCTATGAACACTGAAGCTTTCTTT
CAIRTGPMNTEAFF
>TRBV10-3|few|TRBJ2-1|TRBD2
TGTGCCATCAGTGATTGGACTAGCGGGACCGCCGGGTACAATGAGCAGTTCTTC
CAISDWTSGTAGYNEQFF
>TRBV18|few|TRBJ2-5|NA
TGTGCCAGCGATTCTCAAGCAGGGTTTCAGGAGACCCAGTACTTC
CASDSQAGFQETQYF
>TRBV6-5|NA|TRBJ2-7|NA
TGTGCCAGCAGTTACGGGCAGCCCCCCTACGAGCAGTACTTC
CASSYGQPPYEQYF
>TRBV23-1|few|TRBJ1-3|TRBD1
TGCGCCAGCAGTCAATCGACAGGGAACTCTGGAAACACCATATATTTT
CASSQSTGNSGNTIYF
>TRBV28|NA|TRBJ1-1|NA
TGTGCCAGCAGTTTATTGGGAGGGGCTGTAGCTTTCTTT
CASSLLGGAVAFF
>TRBV5-6|NA|TRBJ1-1|NA
TGTGCCAGCAGCTTGGGGGGTCCCATGGAGGCTTTCTTT
CASSLGGPMEAFF
>TRBV25-1|NA|TRBJ2-7|NA
TGTGCCAGCCCTGGAGGCGAGCAGTACTTC
CASPGGEQYF
>TRBV27|NA|TRBJ2-5|NA
TGTGCCAGCAGTTCGCCCGGCAGGGTAGAGACCCAGTACTTC
CASSSPGRVETQYF
>TRBV18|NA|TRBJ2-7|NA
TGTGCCAGCTCACCGAAAGAGGGGTGGAGCTCCTACGAGCAGTACTTC
CASSPKEGWSSYEQYF
>TRBV6-5|NA|TRBJ2-3|TRBD1
TGTGCCAGCACCAACAGGGGGGGCACAGATACGCAGTATTTT
CASTNRGGTDTQYF
>TRBV4-2|NA|TRBJ2-1|NA
TGTGCCAGCAGCCAAGTAAAGGGGGAAGAGAGCTCCTACAATGAGCAGTTCTTC
CASSQVKGEESSYNEQFF
>TRBV4-2|NA|TRBJ2-6|NA
TGTGCCAGCAGCGTGACAAGGTTACAAAGTCGGGCCAACGTCCTGACTTTC
CASSVTRLQSRANVLTF